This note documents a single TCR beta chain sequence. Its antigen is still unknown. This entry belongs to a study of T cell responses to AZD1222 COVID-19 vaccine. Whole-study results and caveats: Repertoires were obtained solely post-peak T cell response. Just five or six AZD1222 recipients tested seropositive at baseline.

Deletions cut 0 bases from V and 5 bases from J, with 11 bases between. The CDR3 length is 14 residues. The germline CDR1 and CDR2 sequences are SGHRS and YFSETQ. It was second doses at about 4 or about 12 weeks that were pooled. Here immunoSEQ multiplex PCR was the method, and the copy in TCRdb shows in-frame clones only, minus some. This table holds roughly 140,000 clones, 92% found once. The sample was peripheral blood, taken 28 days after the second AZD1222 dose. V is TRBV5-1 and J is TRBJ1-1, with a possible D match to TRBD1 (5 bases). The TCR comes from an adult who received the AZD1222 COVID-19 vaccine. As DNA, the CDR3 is TGCGCCAGCAGCTTGGGGGGGTTTCGGACTGAAGCTTTCTTT. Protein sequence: CASSLGGFRTEAFF.